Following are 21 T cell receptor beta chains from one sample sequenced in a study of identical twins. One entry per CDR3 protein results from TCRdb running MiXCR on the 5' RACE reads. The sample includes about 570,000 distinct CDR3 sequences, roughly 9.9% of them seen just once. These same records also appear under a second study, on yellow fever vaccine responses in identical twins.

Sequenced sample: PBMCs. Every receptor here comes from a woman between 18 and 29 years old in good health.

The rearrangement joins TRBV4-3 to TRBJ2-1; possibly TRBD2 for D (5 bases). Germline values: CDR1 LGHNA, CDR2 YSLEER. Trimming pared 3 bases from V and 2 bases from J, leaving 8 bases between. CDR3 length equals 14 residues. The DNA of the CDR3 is TGCGCCAGCAGCCAGGGAGAAACCTACAATGAGCAGTTCTTC. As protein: CASSQGETYNEQFF.

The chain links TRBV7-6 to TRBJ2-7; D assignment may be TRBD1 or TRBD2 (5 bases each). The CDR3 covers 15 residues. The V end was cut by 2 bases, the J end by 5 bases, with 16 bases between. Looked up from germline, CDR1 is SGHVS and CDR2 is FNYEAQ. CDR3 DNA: TGTGCCAGCAGCTTACTGGATGGGGGATCGGACGAGCAGTACTTC. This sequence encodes CASSLLDGGSDEQYF.

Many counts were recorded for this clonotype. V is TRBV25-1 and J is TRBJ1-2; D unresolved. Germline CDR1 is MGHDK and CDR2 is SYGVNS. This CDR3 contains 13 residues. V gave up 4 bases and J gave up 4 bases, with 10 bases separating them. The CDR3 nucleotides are TGTGCCAGCAGTGTAGGAGTTGCCTATGGCTACACCTTC. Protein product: CASSVGVAYGYTF.

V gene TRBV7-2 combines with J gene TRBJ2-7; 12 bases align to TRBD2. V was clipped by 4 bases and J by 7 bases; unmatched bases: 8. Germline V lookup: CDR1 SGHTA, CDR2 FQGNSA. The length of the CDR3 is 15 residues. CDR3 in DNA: TGTGCCAGCAGCTCCCTAGCGGGGGGGCCCGGTGAGCAGTACTTC. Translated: CASSSLAGGPGEQYF.

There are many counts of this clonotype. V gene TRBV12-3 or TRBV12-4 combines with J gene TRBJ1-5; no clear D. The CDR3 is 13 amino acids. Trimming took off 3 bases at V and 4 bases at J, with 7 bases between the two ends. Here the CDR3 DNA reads TGTGCCAGCAGTTTTGGAGAAAATCAGCCCCAGCATTTT. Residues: CASSFGENQPQHF.

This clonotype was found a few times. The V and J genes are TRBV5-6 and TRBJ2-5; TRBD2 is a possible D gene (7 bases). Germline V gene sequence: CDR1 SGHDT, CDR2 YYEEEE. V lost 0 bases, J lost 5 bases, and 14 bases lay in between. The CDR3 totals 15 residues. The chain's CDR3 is CASSLVGGGAETQYF. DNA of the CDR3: TGTGCCAGCAGCTTGGTCGGTGGGGGGGCGGAGACCCAGTACTTC.

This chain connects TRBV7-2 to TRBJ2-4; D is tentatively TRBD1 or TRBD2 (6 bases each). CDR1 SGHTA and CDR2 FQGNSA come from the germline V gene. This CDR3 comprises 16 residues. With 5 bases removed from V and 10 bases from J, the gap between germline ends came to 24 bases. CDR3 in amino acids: CASSPNGAREGGIQYF. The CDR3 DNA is TGTGCCAGCAGCCCAAATGGGGCGCGAGAAGGGGGGATTCAGTACTTC.

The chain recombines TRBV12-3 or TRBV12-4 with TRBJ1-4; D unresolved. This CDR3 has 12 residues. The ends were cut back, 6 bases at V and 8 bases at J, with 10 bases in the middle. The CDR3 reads CASRLDGEKLFF. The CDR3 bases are TGTGCCAGCAGGCTAGATGGGGAAAAACTGTTTTTT.

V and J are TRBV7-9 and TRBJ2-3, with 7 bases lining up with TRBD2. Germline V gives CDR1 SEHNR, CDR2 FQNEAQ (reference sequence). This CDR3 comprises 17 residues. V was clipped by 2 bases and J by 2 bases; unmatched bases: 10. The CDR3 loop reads CASSLNSRGGTTDTQYF. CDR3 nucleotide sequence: TGTGCCAGCAGCTTAAATTCGCGCGGGGGAACCACAGATACGCAGTATTTT.

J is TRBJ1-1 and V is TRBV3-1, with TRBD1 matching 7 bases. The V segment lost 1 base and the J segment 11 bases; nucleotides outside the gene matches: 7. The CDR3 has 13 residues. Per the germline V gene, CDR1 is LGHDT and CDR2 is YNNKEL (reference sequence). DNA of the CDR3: TGTGCCAGCAGCCAAGCACAGGGGTTCGCGGCTTTCTTT. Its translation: CASSQAQGFAAFF.

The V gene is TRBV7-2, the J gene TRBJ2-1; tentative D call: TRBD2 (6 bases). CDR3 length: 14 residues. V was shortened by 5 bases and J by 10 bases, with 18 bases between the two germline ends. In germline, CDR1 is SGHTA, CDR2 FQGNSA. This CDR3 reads CASSQTHGGMEQFF. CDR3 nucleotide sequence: TGTGCCAGCAGCCAGACTCATGGGGGGATGGAGCAGTTCTTC.

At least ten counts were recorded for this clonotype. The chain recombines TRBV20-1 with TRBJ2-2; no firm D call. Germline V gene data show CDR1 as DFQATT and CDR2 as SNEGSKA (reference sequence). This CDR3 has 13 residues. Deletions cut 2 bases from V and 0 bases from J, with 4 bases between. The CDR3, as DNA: TGCAGTGCTAGACCATCGAACACCGGGGAGCTGTTTTTT. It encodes CSARPSNTGELFF.

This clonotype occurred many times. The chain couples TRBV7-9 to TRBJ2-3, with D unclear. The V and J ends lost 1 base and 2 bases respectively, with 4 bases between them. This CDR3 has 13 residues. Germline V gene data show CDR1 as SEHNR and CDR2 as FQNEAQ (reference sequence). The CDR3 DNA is TGTGCCAGCAGCTTAGATCACACAGATACGCAGTATTTT. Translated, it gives CASSLDHTDTQYF.

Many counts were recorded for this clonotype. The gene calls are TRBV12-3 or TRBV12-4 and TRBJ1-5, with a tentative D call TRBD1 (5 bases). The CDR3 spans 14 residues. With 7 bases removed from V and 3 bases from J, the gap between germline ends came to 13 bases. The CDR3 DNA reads TGTGCCAGCATGCCGGGGGGTCACAATCAGCCCCAGCATTTT. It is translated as CASMPGGHNQPQHF.

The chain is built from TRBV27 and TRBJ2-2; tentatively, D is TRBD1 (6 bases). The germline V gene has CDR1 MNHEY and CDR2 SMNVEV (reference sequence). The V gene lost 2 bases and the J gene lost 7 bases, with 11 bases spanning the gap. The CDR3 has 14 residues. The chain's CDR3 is CASSLLGAGGELFF. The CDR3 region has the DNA TGTGCCAGCAGTTTACTGGGGGCCGGCGGGGAGCTGTTTTTT.

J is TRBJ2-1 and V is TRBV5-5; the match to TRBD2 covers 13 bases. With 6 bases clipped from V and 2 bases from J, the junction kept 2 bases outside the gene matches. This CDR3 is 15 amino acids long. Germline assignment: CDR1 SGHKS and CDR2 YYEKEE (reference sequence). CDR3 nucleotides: TGTGCCAGCACCACTAGCGGGAGGGCCTACAATGAGCAGTTCTTC. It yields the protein CASTTSGRAYNEQFF.

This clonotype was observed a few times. CDR3 amino acids: CSARVRNPSTDTQYF. The CDR3, as DNA: TGCAGTGCTAGAGTCCGGAATCCTAGCACAGATACGCAGTATTTT. The V gene is TRBV20-1, the J gene TRBJ2-3; D is unclear. The CDR3 covers 15 residues. Per germline, CDR1 DFQATT and CDR2 SNEGSKA (reference sequence). V lost 1 base and J lost 0, with 11 bases in between.

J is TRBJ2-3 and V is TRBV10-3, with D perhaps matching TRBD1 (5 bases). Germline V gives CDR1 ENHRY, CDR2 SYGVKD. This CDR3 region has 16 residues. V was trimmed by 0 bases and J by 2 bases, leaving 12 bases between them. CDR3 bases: TGTGCCATCAGTGAGTCGCGTGGGGCTTTCACAGATACGCAGTATTTT. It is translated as CAISESRGAFTDTQYF.

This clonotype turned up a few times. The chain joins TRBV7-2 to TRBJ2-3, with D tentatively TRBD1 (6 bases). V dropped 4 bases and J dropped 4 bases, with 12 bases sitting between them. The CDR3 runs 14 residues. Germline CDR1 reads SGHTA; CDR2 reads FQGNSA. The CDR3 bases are TGTGCCAGCAGCTATACAGGGCGCGCAGATACGCAGTATTTT. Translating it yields CASSYTGRADTQYF.

The CDR3 DNA follows: TGTGCCAGCAGACTCTGGGGTTACGGCTACACCTTC. Amino acid sequence: CASRLWGYGYTF. V and J are TRBV5-4 and TRBJ1-2; no definite D call. This CDR3 is 12 amino acids long. CDR1 and CDR2 from the germline V gene are SGHNT and YYREEE (reference sequence). Trimming left V 5 bases short and J 8 bases short, with 13 bases between.

The CDR3 loop is CSARSGGSFETQYF. In DNA, the CDR3 is TGCAGTGCTAGGTCTGGCGGGAGCTTTGAGACCCAGTACTTC. The chain employs TRBV20-1 and TRBJ2-5, with 7 bases lining up with TRBD2. V lost 3 bases and J lost 5; bases outside the gene matches: 9. This CDR3 is 14 amino acids long. Germline V gives CDR1 DFQATT, CDR2 SNEGSKA (reference sequence).